Following are 12 T cell receptor beta chains from one sample sequenced in a study of blood T cell repertoires in COVID-19. Clones were read by immunoSEQ multiplex PCR, and TCRdb kept only the in-frame ones, dropping some. The sample yields tens of thousands of clones, approximately 78% seen once. Source material: peripheral blood. The receptor source for this set is a human donor in a cohort sampled during active COVID-19.

The V gene is TRBV6-5, the J gene TRBJ1-3; D unclear. V was pared by 5 bases and J by 0 bases, with 11 bases between. The CDR3 spans 15 residues. CDR1 is MNHEY, CDR2 SVGAGI, per germline. The DNA of the CDR3 is TGTGCCAGCAGTACGGGAGGTCCCTCTGGAAACACCATATATTTT. This sequence encodes CASSTGGPSGNTIYF.

The genes are TRBV28 and TRBJ1-1, with 7 bases aligning to TRBD1. The germline CDR1 and CDR2 sequences are MDHEN and SYDVKM. V lost 6 bases to trimming and J lost 0 bases; unmatched junction nucleotides: 4. The CDR3 spans 14 residues. The CDR3 loop is CASRTDRVNTEAFF. CDR3 nucleotides: TGTGCCAGCAGAACCGACAGGGTGAACACTGAAGCTTTCTTT.

V usage is TRBV3-1 (or the pseudogene TRBV3-2) and J usage is TRBJ1-1; 9 bases match TRBD1. From germline, CDR1 is LGHDT and CDR2 YNNKEL (reference sequence). V lost 3 bases, J lost 1 base, and 3 bases stayed unmatched. This CDR3 region has 15 residues. In DNA form, the CDR3 reads TGTGCCAGCAGCCACAGGACAGGGGCGAACACTGAAGCTTTCTTT. Protein product: CASSHRTGANTEAFF.

V and J are TRBV3-1 (or the pseudogene TRBV3-2) and TRBJ2-7; TRBD2 matches at 10 bases. Trimming cost V 1 base and J 1 base; bases outside gene matches: 4. Germline V CDR1 and CDR2: LGHDT, YNNKEL (reference sequence). This CDR3 is 16 amino acids long. CDR3 protein: CASSQGPLAGSYEQYF. The CDR3 nucleotides are TGTGCCAGCAGCCAAGGTCCACTAGCGGGATCCTACGAGCAGTACTTC.

This clone was observed a handful of times. This chain links TRBV5-5 with TRBJ2-3, with TRBD2 matching 11 bases. The CDR3 spans 15 residues. Germline V gives CDR1 SGHKS, CDR2 YYEKEE (reference sequence). With 2 bases clipped from V and 7 bases from J, the junction kept 6 bases outside the gene matches. CDR3 bases: TGTGCCAGCAGCTTAGGAACTAGCGGGAGAAATACGCAGTATTTT. Protein sequence: CASSLGTSGRNTQYF.

The count of this clone is one. This chain uses TRBV2 with TRBJ2-2; 9 bases are shared with TRBD2. The CDR3 runs to 15 residues. The V and J ends lost 6 bases and 4 bases, in that order; junction bases with no gene match: 6. CDR1 is SNHLY and CDR2 is FYNNEI in the germline V gene. The CDR3 sequence is CASRGASGITGELFF. CDR3 coding DNA: TGTGCCAGCAGGGGGGCTAGCGGGATCACCGGGGAGCTGTTTTTT.

The chain joins TRBV6-4 to TRBJ2-2; D is possibly TRBD2 (6 bases). This CDR3 spans 14 amino acids. Between the trimmed V and J ends, which lost 4 bases and 4 bases, there was a span of 10 bases. Germline loops: CDR1 MRHNA, CDR2 SNTAGT. The CDR3 loop is CASSVEGGTGELFF. CDR3 nucleotides: TGTGCCAGCAGTGTCGAGGGAGGCACCGGGGAGCTGTTTTTT.

V gene TRBV6-5 combines with J gene TRBJ2-4, with TRBD2 matching over 8 bases. There are 15 residues in the CDR3. The junction had 5 bases not matched to a gene; V was cut back by 6 bases and J by 1 base. The germline CDR1 and CDR2 sequences are MNHEY and SVGAGI. This CDR3 is CASRGLALAKNIQYF. As DNA, the CDR3 is TGTGCCAGCAGAGGACTAGCCCTTGCCAAAAACATTCAGTACTTC.

The J gene is TRBJ2-3, the V gene TRBV2; D is perhaps TRBD2 (6 bases). Germline V lookup: CDR1 SNHLY, CDR2 FYNNEI. Trimming cost V 8 bases and J 2 bases, with 17 bases left between them. The CDR3 consists of 15 residues. This chain's CDR3 is CASSPGAGNTDTQYF. Here the CDR3 DNA reads TGTGCCAGCTCACCGGGCGCGGGGAACACAGATACGCAGTATTTT.

The chain uses TRBV19 and TRBJ1-5; D unresolved. V dropped 0 bases and J dropped 9 bases, with 6 bases sitting between them. Germline V CDR1 and CDR2: LNHDA, SQIVND (reference sequence). CDR3 length: 12 residues. CDR3: CASSIDVRPQHF. In nucleotides, the CDR3 is TGTGCCAGTAGTATAGATGTCCGGCCCCAGCATTTT.

The V call is TRBV29-1, the J call TRBJ1-1; 10 bases agree with TRBD1. CDR1 is SQVTM and CDR2 is ANQGSEA in the germline V gene. V lost 5 bases to trimming and J lost 4 bases; unmatched junction nucleotides: 7. The CDR3 runs 14 residues. As DNA, the CDR3 is TGCAGCGTTAATGACAGGGGGCGGGGCACTGAAGCTTTCTTT. This translates into CSVNDRGRGTEAFF.

This chain joins TRBV19 and TRBJ1-5, with D tentatively TRBD1 (6 bases). Per germline, CDR1 LNHDA and CDR2 SQIVND (reference sequence). The CDR3 runs 14 residues. Trimming pared 5 bases from V and 6 bases from J, leaving 14 bases between. DNA of the CDR3: TGTGCCAGTAGTTATGCAGGGGTGGTTCAGCCCCAGCATTTT. Translating gives CASSYAGVVQPQHF.